The sequence of this T cell receptor beta chain was determined in a study of glioma-infiltrating T cells. TCR alpha and beta CDR3 regions were amplified from RNA using iRepertoire nested multiplex PCR. One-step reverse transcription and amplification started from approximately 100-400 ng of tissue mRNA or PBMC total RNA. One entry per CDR3 protein, called by TCRdb with MiXCR from the multiplex PCR reads. Here the sample spans under 200,000 distinct CDR3 sequences, 25% to 35% being singletons. This CDR3 is built from 13 residues. Trimming removed 7 bases from V and 10 bases from J; junction bases left unmatched: 8. Germline V gives CDR1 LGHDT, CDR2 YNNKEL (reference sequence). Study outcomes and limitations: Tissue-blood divergence was below expectation in non-neoplastic patients, above in gliomas. Tissue and blood shared very few CDR3 sequences.

The sample holds many counts of this clonotype. As yet, its antigen is unknown. V gene TRBV3-1 combines with J gene TRBJ2-1; 9 bases agree with TRBD2. This receptor was identified in a human donor with low-grade glioma or glioblastoma, undergoing nonglioma brain surgery, or in good health (not recorded which). Source material: glioma tissue, nonneoplastic brain tissue, or PBMCs (not recorded which). CDR3 nucleotides: TGTGCCAGCATCAGAGCGGGAGGCAGGGAGCAGTTCTTC. Translating it yields CASIRAGGREQFF.